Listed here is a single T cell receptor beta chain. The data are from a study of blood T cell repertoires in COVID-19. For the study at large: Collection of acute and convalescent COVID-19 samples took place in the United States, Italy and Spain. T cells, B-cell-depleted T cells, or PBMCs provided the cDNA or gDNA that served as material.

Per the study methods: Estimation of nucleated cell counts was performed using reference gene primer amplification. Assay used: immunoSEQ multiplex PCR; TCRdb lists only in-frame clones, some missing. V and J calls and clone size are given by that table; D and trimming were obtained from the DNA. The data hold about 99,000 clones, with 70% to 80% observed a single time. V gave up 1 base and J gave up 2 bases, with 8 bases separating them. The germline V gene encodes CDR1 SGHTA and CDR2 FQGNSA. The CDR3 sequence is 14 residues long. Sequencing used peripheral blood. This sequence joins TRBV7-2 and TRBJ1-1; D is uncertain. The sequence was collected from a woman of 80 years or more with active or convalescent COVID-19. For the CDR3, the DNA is TGTGCCAGCAGCTTAGTGTCGGGAAACACTGAAGCTTTCTTT. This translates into CASSLVSGNTEAFF. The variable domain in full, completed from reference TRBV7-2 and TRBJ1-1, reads GAGVSQSPSNKVTEKGKDVELRCDPISGHTALYWYRQSLGQGLEFLIYFQGNSAPDKSGLPSDRFSAERTGGSVSTLTIQRTQQEDSAVYLCASSLVSGNTEAFFGQGTRLTVV.